This T cell receptor beta chain is drawn from a study of CD4 T cells in relation to SARS-CoV-2 and coronaviruses. Study at large: The HLA restriction of the shared crossreactive spike epitopes was mapped. Study results and caveats: Pre-pandemic and post-infection samples never came from the same donor.

Turning to this clone: Its antigen is not identified.

TCRdb keeps only in-frame clones here, not all; method: immunoSEQ multiplex PCR. The sample consists of more than 20,000 clones, 76% of them appearing once. The CDR3 contains 11 residues. Trimming pared 1 base from V and 9 bases from J, leaving 7 bases between. CD4+ T cells from unexposed donors were obtained before the COVID-19 pandemic (2011-2018). After ten to eleven days of culture, CD4+ T cells were isolated. As cell numbers allowed, unexposed-donor CD4+ T cells faced SARS-CoV-2 S/N and four cold-coronavirus spikes. Half the medium was replaced with IL-2 medium on days 3 and 7. This clonotype was sampled from a human donor in good health. The sample was CD4+ T cells from PBMCs, cultured in vitro. V and J are TRBV12-3 or TRBV12-4 and TRBJ2-7; D is uncertain. This CDR3 reads CASSLGVGQYF. The CDR3 region has the DNA TGTGCCAGCAGTTTAGGGGTAGGGCAGTACTTC.